Sequencing of this T cell receptor (beta chain) was carried out in a study of cytomegalovirus exposure and HLA in healthy donors. CDR1 MNHNS and CDR2 SASEGT come from the germline V gene. V lost 8 bases, J lost 6 bases, and 10 bases stayed unmatched. The CDR3 spans 14 residues. Amplification used 60 Vbeta primers and 13 Jbeta primers. Method: immunoSEQ multiplex PCR; TCRdb's copy keeps in-frame clones and lacks some. The data hold approximately 100,000 clones, with around 80% observed a single time. The chain joins TRBV6-1 to TRBJ1-5; TRBD1 aligns across 7 bases. This TCR was recovered from a man in his forties in good health and CMV-seronegative. The sequenced sample was PBMCs. This chain's CDR3 is CASFTDRDGQPQHF. The CDR3 DNA reads as TGTGCCAGCTTCACCGACAGGGACGGTCAGCCCCAGCATTTT.